These 10 T cell receptor beta chains were all obtained from the same sample, sequenced in a study of T cell repertoires in cytomegalovirus infection. TCRdb passed the reads through MiXCR, listing each CDR3 protein once. This sample has roughly 500,000 distinct CDR3 sequences, with about 33% found just once. Their specific antigens are unknown. The sequencing here drew on cultured PBMCs, taken from culture after CMV antigen stimulation. These receptors were collected from a human donor in good health (CMV status not recorded). Some clones in this sample may be carry-over from other donors' samples.

This clonotype was seen once. The V gene is TRBV30, the J gene TRBJ2-1; the D gene is possibly TRBD2 (5 bases). V shed 0 bases and J shed 11 bases, with 14 bases lying between them. The CDR3 contains 13 residues. Germline-derived CDR1 and CDR2 are GTSNPN and SVGIG (reference sequence). The CDR3 loop is CAWSVLNGEKQFF. CDR3 nucleotides: TGTGCCTGGAGTGTACTGAACGGGGAAAAGCAGTTCTTC.

The chain is built from TRBV20-1 and TRBJ2-3, with TRBD2 identical over 8 bases. Germline V gives CDR1 DFQATT, CDR2 SNEGSKA (reference sequence). The CDR3 is 15 amino acids. J was trimmed by 6 bases and V by 6 bases; bases with no gene match: 14. The CDR3: CSATESSGRVDTQYF. CDR3 in DNA: TGCAGTGCAACTGAATCCAGCGGGAGAGTGGATACGCAGTATTTT.

The rearrangement uses TRBV27 and TRBJ2-1; 8 bases match TRBD2. Germline V CDR1 and CDR2: MNHEY, SMNVEV (reference sequence). The CDR3 spans 15 residues. Trimming took 5 bases from V and 6 from J; bases not matched to a gene: 9. CDR3 loop: CASSLSGTGGNEQFF. The CDR3 nucleotides are TGTGCCAGCAGTCTTAGCGGGACTGGGGGCAATGAGCAGTTCTTC.

This clonotype was recorded many times. V gene TRBV7-2 combines with J gene TRBJ2-3; D is undetermined. Per the germline V gene, CDR1 is SGHTA and CDR2 is FQGNSA. The CDR3 contains 14 residues. V lost 4 bases, J lost 3 bases, and 11 bases lay in between. The CDR3 DNA reads as TGTGCCAGCAGCTCACTTGGTGCGACAGATACGCAGTATTTT. It yields the protein CASSSLGATDTQYF.

The gene calls are TRBV30 and TRBJ2-5; no definite D call. The germline V and J ends were trimmed by 5 bases and 2 bases, with 6 bases remaining between them. The CDR3 covers 11 residues. CDR1 is GTSNPN, CDR2 SVGIG, per germline (reference sequence). The CDR3 nucleotides are TGTGCCTGGTCGCGTCAAGAGACCCAGTACTTC. It specifies CAWSRQETQYF.

The CDR3 sequence is CASSSTSGSFEQYF. CDR3 bases: TGTGCCAGCAGCTCGACTAGCGGGAGTTTCGAGCAGTACTTC. The V and J genes are TRBV7-8 and TRBJ2-7; the match to TRBD2 covers 12 bases. The V and J ends lost 4 bases and 6 bases, in that order; junction bases with no gene match: 4. This CDR3 is built from 14 residues. Germline V gene lookup returns CDR1 SGHVS and CDR2 FQNEAQ.

This clonotype was picked up a small number of times. The chain is built from TRBV7-2 and TRBJ1-3; unclear D gene. Trimming left V 5 bases short and J 5 bases short, with 4 bases between. This CDR3 contains 11 residues. Germline V gene data show CDR1 as SGHTA and CDR2 as FQGNSA. CDR3 loop: CASSGRNTIYF. The CDR3 DNA follows: TGTGCCAGCAGCGGGAGAAACACCATATATTTT.

This clonotype was observed a handful of times. The CDR3, as DNA: TGTGCCAGCAGCCCCCGGCTAGCTCGGTATGAGCAGTTCTTC. Residues: CASSPRLARYEQFF. The rearrangement joins TRBV7-2 to TRBJ2-1; D perhaps matches TRBD2 (5 bases). V was cut by 5 bases and J by 8 bases, with 16 bases left in between. Germline CDR1 and CDR2: SGHTA and FQGNSA. This CDR3 has 14 residues.

This clonotype was counted many times. This chain joins TRBV7-2 and TRBJ2-5; D may be TRBD2 (5 bases). V lost 5 bases and J lost 5, with 24 bases in between. CDR3 size: 17 residues. Germline values: CDR1 SGHTA, CDR2 FQGNSA. CDR3 sequence: CASSQTRTSSRRETQYF. The CDR3 DNA reads as TGTGCCAGCAGCCAAACACGAACCTCTAGCAGGCGGGAGACCCAGTACTTC.

The chain recombines TRBV7-9 with TRBJ2-1; D gene unclear. V was trimmed by 4 bases and J by 5 bases, leaving 9 bases between them. Germline assignment: CDR1 SEHNR and CDR2 FQNEAQ (reference sequence). The CDR3 consists of 13 residues. The CDR3 sequence is CASSSTLDNEQFF. The CDR3 DNA is TGTGCCAGCAGCTCGACACTCGACAATGAGCAGTTCTTC.